The 25 T cell receptor beta chains below come from one sample, sequenced in a study of T cell responses to AZD1222 COVID-19 vaccine. Sequencing was performed with immunoSEQ multiplex PCR; in TCRdb, only in-frame clones are kept and a portion is missing. The data show tens of thousands of clones, 70% to 90% seen once. The sample consisted of peripheral blood, taken on day 0 of AZD1222 vaccination. The receptors originated from an adult in good health.

V gene TRBV12-3 or TRBV12-4 combines with J gene TRBJ1-1; perhaps TRBD1 as D (6 bases). This CDR3 contains 13 residues. V was clipped by 6 bases and J by 6 bases, with 14 bases between them. CDR3 loop: CASRSRGISEAFF. As DNA, the CDR3 is TGTGCCAGCAGGTCCAGGGGTATTTCTGAAGCTTTCTTT.

The chain carries TRBV5-1 and TRBJ2-1, with D possibly TRBD2 on 6 matching bases. V dropped 5 bases and J dropped 6 bases, with 12 bases sitting between them. Germline-derived CDR1 and CDR2 are SGHRS and YFSETQ. The CDR3 is 13 residues long. This chain's CDR3 is CASRAGTSNEQFF. CDR3 nucleotide sequence: TGCGCCAGCAGGGCGGGGACCAGCAATGAGCAGTTCTTC.

This clone was observed once. The chain links TRBV11-1 to TRBJ1-1; D ambiguous. Germline lookup yields CDR1 SGHAT and CDR2 FQDESV (reference sequence). The CDR3 consists of 13 residues. V lost 5 bases to trimming and J lost 2 bases, with 9 bases between them. The CDR3 region has the DNA TGTGCCAGCAGCCCGCGGGTTAACACTGAAGCTTTCTTT. This codes for CASSPRVNTEAFF.

The chain uses TRBV19 and TRBJ1-4; D is unclear. Looked up from germline, CDR1 is LNHDA and CDR2 is SQIVND (reference sequence). The CDR3 consists of 14 residues. Between the trimmed V and J ends, which lost 5 bases and 5 bases, there was a span of 12 bases. DNA of the CDR3: TGTGCCAGTAGTCCTGGACGTACGAATGAAAAACTGTTTTTT. It yields the protein CASSPGRTNEKLFF.

The rearrangement joins TRBV29-1 to TRBJ1-1, with D hard to call. Trimming stripped 4 bases from V and 3 bases from J, with 3 bases between. CDR3 length: 10 residues. Per germline, CDR1 SQVTM and CDR2 ANQGSEA. The CDR3 loop reads CSVGDTEAFF. The CDR3 coding sequence is TGCAGCGTTGGGGACACTGAAGCTTTCTTT.

The chain uses TRBV30 and TRBJ1-5, with 8 bases lining up with TRBD1. The length of the CDR3 is 18 residues. CDR1 is GTSNPN and CDR2 is SVGIG in the germline V gene (reference sequence). With V trimmed by 0 bases and J by 2 bases, 12 bases remained unmatched. The CDR3 reads CAWSVTTSSGQGNQPQHF. CDR3 sequence (DNA): TGTGCCTGGAGTGTAACGACCTCTTCGGGACAGGGCAATCAGCCCCAGCATTTT. The full variable domain, completed using reference TRBV30 and TRBJ1-5, is SQTIHQWPATLVQPVGSPLSLECTVEGTSNPNLYWYRQAAGRGLQLLFYSVGIGQISSEVPQNLSASRPQDRQFILSSKKLLLSDSGFYLCAWSVTTSSGQGNQPQHFGDGTRLSIL.

This chain connects TRBV5-6 to TRBJ1-5; no firm D call. V lost 3 bases, J lost 0 bases, and 13 bases lay in between. This CDR3 contains 16 residues. Germline V gene sequence: CDR1 SGHDT, CDR2 YYEEEE. This CDR3 reads CASSSLGSYSNQPQHF. CDR3 nucleotide sequence: TGTGCCAGCAGCTCCCTAGGGAGTTATAGCAATCAGCCCCAGCATTTT. The full variable domain, rest sourced from reference TRBV5-6 and TRBJ1-5, is DAGVTQSPTHLIKTRGQQVTLRCSPKSGHDTVSWYQQALGQGPQFIFQYYEEEERQRGNFPDRFSGHQFPNYSSELNVNALLLGDSALYLCASSSLGSYSNQPQHFGDGTRLSIL.

The chain uses TRBV2 and TRBJ2-3, with 10 positions matching TRBD2. This CDR3 is built from 16 residues. The trim removed 3 bases at V and 2 bases at J, leaving 5 bases unmatched. Germline-derived CDR1 and CDR2 are SNHLY and FYNNEI. CDR3 sequence: CASSDSGGLYTDTQYF. The CDR3 bases are TGTGCCAGCAGTGATAGCGGGGGGCTTTACACAGATACGCAGTATTTT.

This chain joins TRBV5-4 and TRBJ1-1; D is possibly TRBD1 (5 bases). Germline V gene lookup returns CDR1 SGHNT and CDR2 YYREEE (reference sequence). Trimming shortened V by 0 bases and J by 3 bases, and 12 bases separated the two germline ends. This CDR3 contains 15 residues. CDR3 in amino acids: CASSLGPGRYTEAFF. The CDR3 coding sequence is TGTGCCAGCAGCTTGGGTCCAGGGAGATACACTGAAGCTTTCTTT.

The V gene is TRBV5-1, the J gene TRBJ1-2; D is uncertain. Germline V gene sequence: CDR1 SGHRS, CDR2 YFSETQ. The CDR3 extends over 12 amino acids. The V end lost 6 bases, the J end lost 2 bases, and 8 bases lay between the germline ends. CDR3 loop: CASTSGNYGYTF. CDR3 coding DNA: TGCGCCAGCACTTCAGGAAACTATGGCTACACCTTC.

This sequence joins TRBV2 and TRBJ2-5, with a possible D match to TRBD2 (5 bases). V was pared by 6 bases and J by 5 bases, with 13 bases between. The germline gives CDR1 SNHLY, CDR2 FYNNEI. The CDR3 length is 13 residues. The CDR3 coding sequence is TGTGCCAGCAGCGCTACTAGTGAGGAGACCCAGTACTTC. Translation gives CASSATSEETQYF. The whole variable domain, filled in from reference TRBV2 and TRBJ2-5, reads EPEVTQTPSHQVTQMGQEVILRCVPISNHLYFYWYRQILGQKVEFLVSFYNNEISEKSEIFDDQFSVERPDGSNFTLKIRSTKLEDSAMYFCASSATSEETQYFGPGTRLLVL.

As to this clone: Distinct nucleotide sequences in the sample also encode this CDR3. The chain employs TRBV18 and TRBJ1-5; TRBD1 aligns across 9 bases. The length of the CDR3 is 14 residues. CDR1 and CDR2 (germline): KGHSH, LQKENI. Unmatched junction bases numbered 2, after V lost 4 bases and J lost 4 bases. Here the CDR3 reads CASSLGQGNQPQHF. In nucleotides, the CDR3 is TGTGCCAGCTCACTTGGACAGGGGAATCAGCCCCAGCATTTT. The full variable domain, rest sourced from reference TRBV18 and TRBJ1-5, is NAGVMQNPRHLVRRRGQEARLRCSPMKGHSHVYWYRQLPEEGLKFMVYLQKENIIDESGMPKERFSAEFPKEGPSILRIQQVVRGDSAAYFCASSLGQGNQPQHFGDGTRLSIL.

Points on this clone: The sample carries other DNA sequences with the same CDR3. This rearrangement joins TRBV28 to TRBJ1-1; weak D call: TRBD1 (5 bases). Between the trimmed V and J ends, which lost 3 bases and 4 bases, there was a span of 9 bases. Germline V CDR1 and CDR2: MDHEN, SYDVKM. CDR3 length: 13 amino acids. As DNA, the CDR3 is TGTGCCAGCAGTTTGGTGGGGGTCACTGAAGCTTTCTTT. It codes for CASSLVGVTEAFF.

CDR3 bases: TGTGCCAGCAGCCCGACCGTGGCCAGCACAGATACGCAGTATTTT. The encoded protein is CASSPTVASTDTQYF. This chain uses TRBV3-1 (or the pseudogene TRBV3-2) with TRBJ2-3, with unresolved D. V lost 4 bases, J lost 0 bases, and 11 bases lay in between. The CDR3 has 15 amino acids. CDR1 LGHDT and CDR2 YNNKEL come from the germline V gene (reference sequence).

The chain links TRBV7-3 to TRBJ2-3; the D is unclear. Germline V gene sequence: CDR1 SGHTA, CDR2 FQGTGA. Trimming took off 1 base at V and 0 bases at J, with 5 bases between the two ends. This CDR3 is built from 14 residues. Here the CDR3 reads CASSLSVSTDTQYF. In DNA, the CDR3 is TGTGCCAGCAGCTTAAGTGTCAGCACAGATACGCAGTATTTT.

The rearrangement joins TRBV9 to TRBJ2-7, with D hard to call. The CDR3 is 13 residues long. V dropped 3 bases and J dropped 0 bases, with 7 bases sitting between them. Germline values: CDR1 SGDLS, CDR2 YYNGEE. The CDR3 protein is CASSGAISYEQYF. The CDR3 DNA reads TGTGCCAGCAGCGGGGCGATCTCCTACGAGCAGTACTTC.

The rearrangement joins TRBV7-8 to TRBJ2-5; 8 bases line up with TRBD2. The V gene's germline CDR1 is SGHVS and CDR2 FQNEAQ. The ends lost 4 bases at V and 4 bases at J; junction bases unmatched: 8. The CDR3 consists of 15 residues. In DNA, the CDR3 is TGTGCCAGCAGCTCAGAGCGGGGGATTGGAGAGACCCAGTACTTC. It is translated as CASSSERGIGETQYF. Supplemented by reference TRBV7-8 and TRBJ2-5, the full variable domain reads GAGVSQSPRYKVAKRGQDVALRCDPISGHVSLFWYQQALGQGPEFLTYFQNEAQLDKSGLPSDRFFAERPEGSVSTLKIQRTQQEDSAVYLCASSSERGIGETQYFGPGTRLLVL.

The rearrangement uses TRBV27 and TRBJ1-5, with D perhaps matching TRBD1 (5 bases). The CDR3 is 15 amino acids. Germline values: CDR1 MNHEY, CDR2 SMNVEV (reference sequence). Trimming left V 3 bases short and J 6 bases short, with 15 bases between. This chain's CDR3 is CASSFDGALGQPQHF. The CDR3 DNA sequence: TGTGCCAGCAGTTTCGATGGGGCCCTGGGTCAGCCCCAGCATTTT.

This chain joins TRBV28 and TRBJ2-3; D is unclear. The CDR3 length is 13 residues. Germline values: CDR1 MDHEN, CDR2 SYDVKM. V gave up 2 bases and J gave up 2 bases, with 5 bases separating them. CDR3 nucleotides: TGTGCCAGCAGTTTACCGGCCACAGATACGCAGTATTTT. As protein: CASSLPATDTQYF.

This chain joins TRBV6-4 and TRBJ1-1; D is uncertain. Per germline, CDR1 MRHNA and CDR2 SNTAGT. Deletions cut 0 bases from V and 3 bases from J, with 11 bases between. The CDR3 sequence is 15 residues long. The CDR3 DNA sequence: TGTGCCAGCAGTGACTCGTCGGGAGGTCACACTGAAGCTTTCTTT. This codes for CASSDSSGGHTEAFF.

This chain uses TRBV7-8 with TRBJ2-7; 8 bases map to TRBD1. This CDR3 is 14 amino acids long. V trimming: 6 bases; J trimming: 5 bases; junction bases outside the gene matches: 9. CDR1 and CDR2 from the germline V gene are SGHVS and FQNEAQ. The CDR3 is CASSFKTGVDEQYF. The CDR3 nucleotides read TGTGCCAGCAGTTTTAAGACAGGGGTAGACGAGCAGTACTTC.

The rearrangement links TRBV3-1 (or the pseudogene TRBV3-2) to TRBJ1-3, with D unresolved. Germline CDR1 LGHDT, CDR2 YNNKEL (reference sequence). CDR3 length: 15 amino acids. Trimming removed 1 base at V and 2 bases at J, with 9 bases between. The CDR3 sequence: CASSQVSRPGNTIYF. CDR3 in DNA: TGTGCCAGCAGCCAAGTCTCACGCCCTGGAAACACCATATATTTT.

The chain uses TRBV2 and TRBJ2-2; D call uncertain. Trimming shortened V by 6 bases and J by 4 bases, and 9 bases separated the two germline ends. Per germline, CDR1 SNHLY and CDR2 FYNNEI. This CDR3 spans 13 amino acids. CDR3 in DNA: TGTGCCAGCAGGGGCGTCAGCACCGGGGAGCTGTTTTTT. Translating gives CASRGVSTGELFF. Full variable domain (rest looked up from reference TRBV2 and TRBJ2-2): EPEVTQTPSHQVTQMGQEVILRCVPISNHLYFYWYRQILGQKVEFLVSFYNNEISEKSEIFDDQFSVERPDGSNFTLKIRSTKLEDSAMYFCASRGVSTGELFFGEGSRLTVL.

The V and J genes are TRBV5-1 and TRBJ1-6; the match to TRBD1 covers 9 bases. The CDR3 consists of 15 residues. Germline V gene sequence: CDR1 SGHRS, CDR2 YFSETQ. Trimming removed 0 bases from V and 7 bases from J; junction bases left unmatched: 2. CDR3 amino acids: CASSLGDRENSPLHF. The CDR3 DNA sequence: TGCGCCAGCAGCTTGGGGGACAGGGAGAATTCACCCCTCCACTTT.

The rearrangement links TRBV9 to TRBJ2-1; 9 bases are a match to TRBD1. Per the germline V gene, CDR1 is SGDLS and CDR2 is YYNGEE. There are 15 residues in the CDR3. The ends lost 5 bases at V and 5 bases at J; junction bases unmatched: 8. CDR3 amino acids: CASRSTGGTNNEQFF. CDR3 nucleotide sequence: TGTGCCAGCAGATCGACAGGGGGTACAAACAATGAGCAGTTCTTC.